A selection of T cell receptor beta chains follows, all from one sample in a study of blood T cell repertoires in COVID-19. Data came from immunoSEQ multiplex PCR; TCRdb stores just in-frame clones and leaves some out. The repertoire consists of 130,000 to 150,000 clones, with about 79% occurring once and the leading ten covering about 9.4%. Input material: peripheral blood. The receptors here all came from a man in his 60s with active or convalescent COVID-19. The CDR3 runs from the conserved cysteine through the conserved F or W. Each record gives: CDR3 length, D gene, clone size, J gene, V gene, CDR3 protein, CDR3 DNA. The D gene is left open where the match is weak. Where a row states a size, it is once, few, many or the class of an expanded clone; other rows omit it.

15	TRBD1	NA	TRBJ1-1	TRBV11-3	CASSWAGGRKIEAFF	TGTGCCAGCAGCTGGGCAGGGGGGCGGAAGATTGAAGCTTTCTTT
13	TRBD1	NA	TRBJ1-1	TRBV29-1	CSVLGQQNTEAFF	TGCAGCGTCCTGGGACAGCAGAACACTGAAGCTTTCTTT
14	NA	NA	TRBJ1-6	TRBV14	CASSQEFFNSPLHF	TGTGCCAGCAGCCAAGAGTTCTTTAATTCACCCCTCCACTTT
13	NA	few	TRBJ2-1	TRBV30	CAWRRTRYNEQFF	TGTGCCTGGAGAAGAACTAGATACAATGAGCAGTTCTTC
16	NA	once	TRBJ1-2	TRBV7-9	CASSLGQGTPNYGYTF	TGTGCCAGCAGCTTAGGGCAGGGGACCCCTAACTATGGCTACACCTTC
15	TRBD2	once	TRBJ2-3	TRBV9	CASSSESGRTDTQYF	TGTGCCAGCAGCTCGGAAAGCGGGAGAACAGATACGCAGTATTTT
15	NA	NA	TRBJ1-5	TRBV6-2/TRBV6-3	CASSSPGVLNQPQHF	TGTGCCAGCAGTTCTCCGGGGGTCTTAAATCAGCCCCAGCATTTT
14	NA	few	TRBJ1-2	TRBV5-6	CASSLSGAGYGYTF	TGTGCCAGCAGCTTGTCAGGGGCAGGGTATGGCTACACCTTC
13	NA	few	TRBJ1-2	TRBV18	CASSAGNHYGYTF	TGTGCCAGCTCCGCGGGCAACCACTATGGCTACACCTTC
15	NA	NA	TRBJ2-2	TRBV5-1	CASSPFAENTGELFF	TGCGCCAGCAGCCCCTTTGCGGAGAACACCGGGGAGCTGTTTTTT
16	TRBD1	once	TRBJ1-1	TRBV10-3	CAIGSGTGGRNTEAFF	TGTGCCATCGGATCCGGGACAGGGGGGAGGAACACTGAAGCTTTCTTT
13	TRBD1	few	TRBJ1-4	TRBV12-3/TRBV12-4	CASSPVRGEKLFF	TGTGCCAGCAGCCCCGTCAGGGGGGAAAAACTGTTTTTT
16	TRBD1	NA	TRBJ1-5	TRBV18	CASSPNSGQVNQPQHF	TGTGCCAGCTCACCAAATTCGGGACAGGTCAATCAGCCCCAGCATTTT
19	NA	NA	TRBJ2-1	TRBV7-9	CASSLGGRHGGSSYNEQFF	TGTGCCAGCAGCTTAGGGGGCCGCCACGGAGGGAGCTCCTACAATGAGCAGTTCTTC
13	NA	NA	TRBJ1-1	TRBV2	CASSVHLNTEAFF	TGTGCCAGCAGTGTACACCTGAACACTGAAGCTTTCTTT
16	TRBD1	NA	TRBJ2-3	TRBV24-1	CATSDQRDRGRDTQYF	TGTGCCACCAGTGATCAACGGGACAGGGGTAGAGATACGCAGTATTTT
14	TRBD1	NA	TRBJ1-1	TRBV10-1	CASSETGGWTEAFF	TGCGCCAGCAGTGAAACAGGGGGATGGACTGAAGCTTTCTTT
17	TRBD2	NA	TRBJ2-2	TRBV13	CASSLDPGREGTGELFF	TGTGCCAGCAGCTTAGACCCTGGGCGGGAGGGCACCGGGGAGCTGTTTTTT
14	NA	NA	TRBJ2-3	TRBV5-6	CASSPGQNTDTQYF	TGTGCCAGCAGCCCAGGACAGAACACAGATACGCAGTATTTT
12	NA	NA	TRBJ1-1	TRBV29-1	CSDRTGNTEAFF	TGCAGCGATAGAACAGGGAACACTGAAGCTTTCTTT
15	TRBD2	once	TRBJ2-7	TRBV7-2	CASSLVLASGYEQYF	TGTGCCAGCAGCTTAGTTTTGGCTAGCGGTTACGAGCAGTACTTC
14	NA	NA	TRBJ2-7	TRBV4-1	CASSQVDRSYEQYF	TGCGCCAGCAGCCAAGTGGACAGATCCTACGAGCAGTACTTC
16	TRBD1	NA	TRBJ1-1	TRBV18	CASSPQNQGGNTEAFF	TGTGCCAGCTCACCACAAAATCAGGGGGGGAACACTGAAGCTTTCTTT
13	NA	NA	TRBJ2-3	TRBV9	CASSLSNGDTQYF	TGTGCCAGCAGCCTTTCAAACGGGGATACGCAGTATTTT
16	NA	once	TRBJ2-5	TRBV5-1	CASSLGTGVMWETQYF	TGCGCCAGCAGCTTGGGGACGGGGGTTATGTGGGAGACCCAGTACTTC
16	NA	NA	TRBJ1-1	TRBV4-3	CASSQSRGLANTEAFF	TGCGCCAGCAGCCAGAGTCGGGGACTTGCGAACACTGAAGCTTTCTTT
16	NA	NA	TRBJ2-3	TRBV15	CATSRDRGSSTDTQYF	TGTGCCACCAGCAGGGATCGGGGATCTAGCACAGATACGCAGTATTTT
15	NA	NA	TRBJ1-1	TRBV7-8	CASSLEFAHSTEAFF	TGTGCCAGCAGCTTAGAATTTGCCCACTCCACTGAAGCTTTCTTT
13	NA	NA	TRBJ2-5	TRBV27	CASSFVQQETQYF	TGTGCCAGCAGTTTTGTACAGCAAGAGACCCAGTACTTC
15	TRBD1	NA	TRBJ1-3	TRBV5-8	CASSTDRGPGNTIYF	TGTGCCAGCAGCACGGACAGGGGGCCTGGAAACACCATATATTTT
18	TRBD2	NA	TRBJ2-2	TRBV7-6	CASSLESELAGDTGELFF	TGTGCCAGCAGCTTAGAGTCCGAACTAGCGGGAGACACCGGGGAGCTGTTTTTT
12	NA	once	TRBJ2-7	TRBV6-2/TRBV6-3	CASSRRPGEQYF	TGTGCCAGCAGTCGCCGCCCGGGGGAGCAGTACTTC
15	TRBD1	NA	TRBJ2-2	TRBV10-1	CASSRDRGFSGELFF	TGCGCCAGCTCCCGGGACAGGGGGTTTTCCGGGGAGCTGTTTTTT
16	TRBD1	NA	TRBJ1-2	TRBV18	CASSPYRDRVNYGYTF	TGTGCCAGCTCACCGTACCGGGACAGGGTTAACTATGGCTACACCTTC
14	NA	NA	TRBJ2-2	TRBV3-1/TRBV3-2	CASSQILATGELFF	TGTGCCAGCAGCCAAATCCTAGCGACCGGGGAGCTGTTTTTT
18	TRBD2	NA	TRBJ2-3	TRBV6-2/TRBV6-3	CASSITMTSGSVTDTQYF	TGTGCCAGCAGTATAACTATGACTAGCGGGAGCGTCACAGATACGCAGTATTTT
12	NA	NA	TRBJ2-1	TRBV15	CATSRGRNEQFF	TGTGCCACCAGCAGAGGGAGGAATGAGCAGTTCTTC
15	TRBD1	NA	TRBJ1-2	TRBV19	CASSIPRQGMGGYTF	TGTGCCAGTAGTATACCCCGACAGGGAATGGGTGGCTACACCTTC
12	NA	NA	TRBJ2-1	TRBV10-2	CASIGTHNEQFF	TGCGCCAGCATCGGGACACACAATGAGCAGTTCTTC
17	NA	NA	TRBJ2-3	TRBV5-1	CASRQIERVQGTDTQYF	TGCGCCAGCAGACAAATAGAGAGAGTCCAGGGCACAGATACGCAGTATTTT
12	TRBD2	NA	TRBJ2-1	TRBV12-3/TRBV12-4	CATRTSDNEQFF	TGTGCCACTAGGACTAGCGACAATGAGCAGTTCTTC
17	TRBD1	NA	TRBJ1-5	TRBV7-2	CASSIHGQGGGNQPQHF	TGTGCCAGCAGCATTCACGGACAGGGGGGAGGCAATCAGCCCCAGCATTTT
18	TRBD1	NA	TRBJ2-3	TRBV5-1	CASSLQSGTGGRTDTQYF	TGCGCCAGCAGCTTGCAATCCGGGACAGGGGGTCGCACAGATACGCAGTATTTT
15	TRBD2	NA	TRBJ2-1	TRBV5-1	CASSPTTSEYNEQFF	TGCGCCAGCAGCCCTACGACTAGCGAGTACAATGAGCAGTTCTTC
13	NA	NA	TRBJ1-5	TRBV2	CASSGGSDQPQHF	TGTGCCAGCAGTGGGGGTAGCGATCAGCCCCAGCATTTT
14	NA	NA	TRBJ1-2	TRBV4-1	CASSQVSGAYGYTF	TGCGCCAGCAGCCAAGTATCTGGGGCCTATGGCTACACCTTC
16	TRBD1	once	TRBJ2-2	TRBV18	CASSPGTGVNTGELFF	TGTGCCAGCTCACCCGGGACAGGTGTAAACACCGGGGAGCTGTTTTTT
16	TRBD2	NA	TRBJ2-2	TRBV5-4	CASKWGTTESTGELFF	TGTGCCAGCAAGTGGGGGACTACAGAGTCAACCGGGGAGCTGTTTTTT
14	TRBD1	NA	TRBJ1-2	TRBV6-6	CASSGQVILEGYTF	TGTGCCAGCAGCGGACAGGTGATCCTGGAGGGCTACACCTTC
15	TRBD1	NA	TRBJ1-1	TRBV6-5	CASSYGDRGNTEAFF	TGTGCCAGCAGTTACGGGGACAGGGGGAACACTGAAGCTTTCTTT